The next 15 T cell receptor beta chains were all read from a single sample in a study of T cell changes during pregnancy in multiple sclerosis (dated by TCRdb to about 2019). Library construction relied on the immunoSEQ multiplex PCR assay. TCRdb limited this immuneACCESS table to in-frame rearrangements with V and J called. A share of clones is missing; checked studies link under half to unresolved V genes, and the rest is unexplained. Present in this sample are around 55,000 clones, approximately 94% of which were seen just once. About 3% of the sample rests with the top ten. The source material was CD8+ T cells from peripheral blood mononuclear cells, sampled in the third trimester of pregnancy. Receptor source: a female donor with multiple sclerosis, enrolled in a pregnancy study.

This sequence joins TRBV2 and TRBJ2-4, with TRBD2 identical over 8 bases. With V trimmed by 5 bases and J by 0 bases, 3 bases remained unmatched. The CDR3 covers 15 residues. In germline, CDR1 is SNHLY, CDR2 FYNNEI. The CDR3 sequence: CASSSSGLAKNIQYF. As DNA, the CDR3 is TGTGCCAGCAGTTCTAGCGGGTTAGCCAAAAACATTCAGTACTTC.

The chain joins TRBV10-3 to TRBJ2-1, with no clear D. Germline CDR1 is ENHRY and CDR2 is SYGVKD. V was trimmed by 7 bases and J by 5 bases, leaving 9 bases between them. The CDR3 extends over 12 amino acids. The CDR3: CAIIDQDNEQFF. The CDR3 DNA reads as TGTGCCATCATTGATCAGGACAATGAGCAGTTCTTC.

The chain uses TRBV10-3 and TRBJ2-1; a weak D match, TRBD1 (7 bases). Germline V gene data show CDR1 as ENHRY and CDR2 as SYGVKD. Trimming removed 0 bases at V and 9 bases at J, with 15 bases between. This CDR3 has 15 residues. The CDR3 loop is CAISESQGGIGEQFF. In DNA, the CDR3 is TGTGCCATCAGTGAGTCGCAGGGGGGCATCGGTGAGCAGTTCTTC.

This rearrangement joins TRBV6-6 to TRBJ2-2, with 9 bases aligning to TRBD2. V lost 6 bases and J lost 5; bases outside the gene matches: 7. Germline CDR1 reads MNHNY; CDR2 reads SVGAGI (reference sequence). This CDR3 comprises 15 residues. CDR3: CASRVLAGITGELFF. The CDR3 DNA follows: TGTGCCAGCAGGGTCCTAGCGGGAATTACCGGGGAGCTGTTTTTT.

The chain uses TRBV2 and TRBJ2-7; 7 bases are shared with TRBD1. This CDR3 region has 13 residues. V lost 8 bases, J lost 6 bases, and 10 bases stayed unmatched. Looked up from germline, CDR1 is SNHLY and CDR2 is FYNNEI. CDR3 region: CASGDQGVGEQYF. The CDR3 bases are TGTGCCAGCGGAGACCAGGGGGTTGGCGAGCAGTACTTC.

V is TRBV10-3 and J is TRBJ2-1, with TRBD2 matching 9 bases. Germline loops: CDR1 ENHRY, CDR2 SYGVKD. V shed 4 bases, J shed 4 bases, and the junction held 2 bases outside the gene matches. There are 14 residues in the CDR3. The CDR3, as DNA: TGTGCCATCAGTGGACTAGCGGAGTACAATGAGCAGTTCTTC. Translated: CAISGLAEYNEQFF.

The V and J genes are TRBV27 and TRBJ2-7, with TRBD2 as a possible D gene (6 bases). This CDR3 is built from 14 residues. With 8 bases removed from V and 0 bases from J, the gap between germline ends came to 14 bases. CDR1 is MNHEY, CDR2 SMNVEV, per germline (reference sequence). In DNA form, the CDR3 reads TGTGCCAGCGGTTGGGGGGTAAGCTCCTACGAGCAGTACTTC. Encoded protein: CASGWGVSSYEQYF.

The rearrangement joins TRBV4-1 to TRBJ2-3; D might be TRBD2 (5 bases). V was clipped by 3 bases and J by 11 bases, with 21 bases between them. The CDR3 is 15 residues long. Germline V CDR1 and CDR2: MGHRA, YSYEKL. The CDR3 bases are TGCGCCAGCAGCCAGGTGGACCTAGGAGGTCTGTTGCAGTATTTT. It is translated as CASSQVDLGGLLQYF.

The chain recombines TRBV30 with TRBJ1-1; TRBD1 is a possible D gene (5 bases). Germline V CDR1 and CDR2: GTSNPN, SVGIG (reference sequence). The V end was cut by 4 bases, the J end by 5 bases, with 23 bases between. CDR3 length equals 16 residues. The CDR3 sequence is CAWNSGWVPRGTEAFF. Written as DNA, the CDR3 is TGTGCCTGGAATTCAGGGTGGGTCCCCCGTGGAACTGAAGCTTTCTTT.

The chain links TRBV10-3 to TRBJ2-5, with 7 bases matching TRBD2. After removal of 4 bases from V and 5 bases from J, the junction contained 13 bases not matched to a gene. Germline CDR1 reads ENHRY; CDR2 reads SYGVKD. The CDR3 spans 16 residues. The CDR3 spells CAISGVRGRAEETQYF. The DNA for the CDR3 is TGTGCCATCAGTGGGGTGAGAGGGAGGGCCGAGGAGACCCAGTACTTC.

The V and J genes are TRBV7-9 and TRBJ1-4; a possible D gene is TRBD1 (5 bases). Looked up from germline, CDR1 is SEHNR and CDR2 is FQNEAQ (reference sequence). Deletions cut 6 bases from V and 7 bases from J, with 18 bases between. The CDR3 sequence is 15 residues long. CDR3 sequence: CASSLETEVGEKLFF. The CDR3 bases are TGTGCCAGCAGTCTGGAGACAGAAGTGGGTGAAAAACTGTTTTTT.

The V gene is TRBV15, the J gene TRBJ2-1, with D hard to call. Germline values: CDR1 LNHNV, CDR2 YYDKDF (reference sequence). The CDR3 contains 14 residues. Trimming took 1 base from V and 5 from J, leaving 9 bases between them. In DNA form, the CDR3 reads TGTGCCACCAGCAGAGGAGGCGGCGACAATGAGCAGTTCTTC. Amino acid sequence: CATSRGGGDNEQFF.

The chain employs TRBV19 and TRBJ2-7; D remains unclear. Germline CDR1 LNHDA, CDR2 SQIVND (reference sequence). Trimming left V 1 base short and J 4 bases short, with 11 bases between. The CDR3 has 14 amino acids. In DNA, the CDR3 is TGTGCCAGTAGTATAGTTCGGGTTTTATACGAGCAGTACTTC. Protein: CASSIVRVLYEQYF.

The chain carries TRBV19 and TRBJ2-7, with 10 bases identical to TRBD1. J gave up 4 bases and V 5 bases, and 11 bases lay outside the gene matches. This CDR3 has 16 amino acids. The germline V gene encodes CDR1 LNHDA and CDR2 SQIVND (reference sequence). DNA of the CDR3: TGTGCCAGTAGTCCCCGGACAGGGGGGATACCTTACGAGCAGTACTTC. This gives the protein CASSPRTGGIPYEQYF. Based on the CDR3 plus reference TRBV19 and TRBJ2-7, the full variable domain is DGGITQSPKYLFRKEGQNVTLSCEQNLNHDAMYWYRQDPGQGLRLIYYSQIVNDFQKGDIAEGYSVSREKKESFPLTVTSAQKNPTAFYLCASSPRTGGIPYEQYFGPGTRLTVT.

The gene calls are TRBV6-5 and TRBJ2-1; 9 bases map to TRBD2. Trimming at V came to 4 bases and at J to 10 bases, leaving 2 bases not matched to a gene. This CDR3 spans 12 amino acids. CDR1 and CDR2 (germline): MNHEY, SVGAGI. CDR3 amino acids: CASSFSGGEQFF. CDR3 DNA: TGTGCCAGCAGTTTTAGCGGGGGCGAGCAGTTCTTC.